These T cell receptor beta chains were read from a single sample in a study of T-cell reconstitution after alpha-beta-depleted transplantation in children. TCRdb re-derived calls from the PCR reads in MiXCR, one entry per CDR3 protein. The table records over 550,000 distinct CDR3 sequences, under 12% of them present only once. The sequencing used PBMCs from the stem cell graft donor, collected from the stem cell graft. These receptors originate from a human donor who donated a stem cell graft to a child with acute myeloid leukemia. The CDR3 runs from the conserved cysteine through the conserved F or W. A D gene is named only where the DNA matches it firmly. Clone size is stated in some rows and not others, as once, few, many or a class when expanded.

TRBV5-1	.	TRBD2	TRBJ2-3	TGCGCCAGCAGCTTAGTCGTTCGGCTAGCGGGAGGAGCAGATACGCAGTATTTT	CASSLVVRLAGGADTQYF
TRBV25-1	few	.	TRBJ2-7	TGTGCCAGCAAACCTAACGGTTTCTCCTACGAGCAGTACTTC	CASKPNGFSYEQYF
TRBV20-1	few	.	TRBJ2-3	TGCAGTGCTCCGAACCAGGGCCCAGATACGCAGTATTTT	CSAPNQGPDTQYF
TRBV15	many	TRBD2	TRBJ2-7	TGTGCCACCAGCAGAGATCTAACTAGCGGGATCGGCGAGCAGTACTTC	CATSRDLTSGIGEQYF
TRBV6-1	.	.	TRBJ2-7	TGTGCCAGCAGGCCGGGACATCACTCCTACGAGCAGTACTTC	CASRPGHHSYEQYF
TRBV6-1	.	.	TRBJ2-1	TGTGCCAGCAGTGTTCAGGCTGCCTCCTACAATGAGCAGTTCTTC	CASSVQAASYNEQFF
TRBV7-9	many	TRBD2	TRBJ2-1	TGTGCCAGCAGCTTAGCACTAGCGGGAGGGGACAATGAGCAGTTCTTC	CASSLALAGGDNEQFF
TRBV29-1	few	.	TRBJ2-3	TGCAGCGCACAGACAGTCACAGATACGCAGTATTTT	CSAQTVTDTQYF
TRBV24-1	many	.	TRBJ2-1	TGTGCCACCAGTGAAACTGGGGAATCACGGCAGTTCTTC	CATSETGESRQFF
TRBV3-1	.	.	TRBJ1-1	TGTGCCAGCAGCCAAGAGGGGGGGAGACGACTCGAAGCTTTCTTT	CASSQEGGRRLEAFF
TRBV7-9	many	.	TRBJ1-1	TGTGCCAGCAGCTTAGCCGGGGGTCGGAACACTGAAGCTTTCTTT	CASSLAGGRNTEAFF
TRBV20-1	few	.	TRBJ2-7	TGCAGTGCTAGAGATGGGGGCCCGGCGGGATACGAGCAGTACTTC	CSARDGGPAGYEQYF
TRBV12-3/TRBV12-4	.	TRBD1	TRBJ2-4	TGTGCCAGCACCCTGGGACAGGGCCAAAACATTCAGTACTTC	CASTLGQGQNIQYF
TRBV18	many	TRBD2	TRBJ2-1	TGTGCCAGCTCACCAGGGCTAGCGGGAGTCATCCACAATGAGCAGTTCTTC	CASSPGLAGVIHNEQFF
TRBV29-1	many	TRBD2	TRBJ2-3	TGCAGCACACGCGGGCTAGCGGGAATCCCAGATACGCAGTATTTT	CSTRGLAGIPDTQYF
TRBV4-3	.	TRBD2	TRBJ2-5	TGCGCCAGCAGCCAAGATCTCGGACTAGCGGGAGAGGAGACCCAGTACTTC	CASSQDLGLAGEETQYF
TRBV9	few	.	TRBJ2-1	TGTGCCAGCAGCGCGTTGGACAGTACCTACAATGAGCAGTTCTTC	CASSALDSTYNEQFF
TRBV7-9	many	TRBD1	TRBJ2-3	TGTGCCAGCAGCTCCTCCTCAGGGGGCGCAGATACGCAGTATTTT	CASSSSSGGADTQYF
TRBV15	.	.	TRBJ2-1	TGTGCCACCAGCGGTTCGCACAATGAGCAGTTCTTC	CATSGSHNEQFF
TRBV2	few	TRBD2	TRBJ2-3	TGTGCCAGCAGCGCGGGACTAGGCGGCACAGATACGCAGTATTTT	CASSAGLGGTDTQYF
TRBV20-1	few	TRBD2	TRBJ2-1	TGCAGTGCGAGGGACCGCAAACTAGCGGCATCCTACAATGAGCAGTTCTTC	CSARDRKLAASYNEQFF
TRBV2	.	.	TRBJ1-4	TGTGCCAGCAGAGAAGGAAGGCGTGCAACTAATGAAAAACTGTTTTTT	CASREGRRATNEKLFF
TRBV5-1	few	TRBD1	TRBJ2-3	TGCGCCAGCAGCGGATGGGGGACAGGGGACGCAGATACGCAGTATTTT	CASSGWGTGDADTQYF
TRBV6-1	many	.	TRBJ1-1	TGTGCCAGCAGCGACGGCGGGGCGAGGGGCACTGAAGCTTTCTTT	CASSDGGARGTEAFF
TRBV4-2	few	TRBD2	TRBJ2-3	TGTGCCAGCCGTAGCGGGAGAGGAGATACGCAGTATTTT	CASRSGRGDTQYF
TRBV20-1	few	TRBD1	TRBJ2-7	TGCAGTGCGTCAGCCGCCGGGACAGACTACGAGCAGTACTTC	CSASAAGTDYEQYF
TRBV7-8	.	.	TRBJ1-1	TGTGCCAGCAGCTTAGCTGGGGGAAGGACTGAAGCTTTCTTT	CASSLAGGRTEAFF
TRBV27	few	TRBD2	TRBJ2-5	TGTGCCAGCAGTTTAGTAGGCCTAGCGGGAGTGCGGGAGACCCAGTACTTC	CASSLVGLAGVRETQYF
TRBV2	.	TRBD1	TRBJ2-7	TGTGCCAGCAGTGACGACAGGGTAGGGATTTTC	CASSDDRVGIF
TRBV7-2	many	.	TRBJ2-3	TGTGCCAGCAGCTTAGGGAAGGGTATAGTAGCAGATACGCAGTATTTT	CASSLGKGIVADTQYF
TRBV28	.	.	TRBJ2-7	TGTGCCAGCAGTTTATTGGGGGGCGGCTCCTACGAGCAGTACTTC	CASSLLGGGSYEQYF
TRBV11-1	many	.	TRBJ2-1	TGTGCCAGCAGCTCCGGGACACAGTACAATGAGCAGTTCTTC	CASSSGTQYNEQFF
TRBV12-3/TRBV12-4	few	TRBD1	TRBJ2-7	TGTGCCAGCAGTGTGACAGGGAAAGAGCAGTACTTC	CASSVTGKEQYF
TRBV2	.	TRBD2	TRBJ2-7	TGTGCCAGCAGTGAAAAAGTAGCGGGAGCCCTGGAGCAGTACTTC	CASSEKVAGALEQYF
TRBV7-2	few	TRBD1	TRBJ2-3	TGTGCCAGCAGCCAAAGACAGGGGCAAAGCACAGATACGCAGTATTTT	CASSQRQGQSTDTQYF
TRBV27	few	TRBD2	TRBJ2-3	TGTGCCAGCAGCCGGACCTTCGGACTAGCGGGGACAGATACGCAGTATTTT	CASSRTFGLAGTDTQYF
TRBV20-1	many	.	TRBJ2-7	TGCAGTGCTTCCCGGACGGTTCTCGGAGAGCAGTACTTC	CSASRTVLGEQYF
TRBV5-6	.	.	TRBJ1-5	TGTGCCAGCAGCTTGAGTACCGGACGGTCCAATCAGCCCCAGCATTTT	CASSLSTGRSNQPQHF
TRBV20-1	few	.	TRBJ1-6	TGCAGTGCTCTATACCGCCGGTCTCAGAATTCACCCCTCCACTTT	CSALYRRSQNSPLHF
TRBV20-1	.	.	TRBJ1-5	TGCAGTGCTACGGGACTCCAGAGCAATCAGCCCCAGCATTTT	CSATGLQSNQPQHF
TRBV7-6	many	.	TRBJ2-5	TGTGCCAGCAGCTTTGGGGCCGGGGAGACCCAGTACTTC	CASSFGAGETQYF